This passage covers 20 T cell receptor beta chains from one sample sequenced in a study of T cell clusters in autoimmune cytopenias. One tube held mixed TRB-A and TRB-B primer pools for touch-down PCR. TCRdb re-analyzed the multiplex PCR reads; it lists each CDR3 protein once, without DNA. In total, the table holds a few thousand distinct CDR3 sequences. Each sample's input was around 250 ng genomic DNA, 38,000 or so genome equivalents. The specimen sequenced was peripheral blood. The origin of the receptors is a human donor with an autoimmune cytopenia or autoimmune hepatitis (not recorded which).

This chain connects TRBV27 to TRBJ1-5; the TCRdb call, TRBD1, lacks DNA for checking. The CDR3 length is 15 residues. CDR1 and CDR2 from the germline V gene are MNHEY and SMNVEV (reference sequence). CDR3 residues: CASSNFTGGAQPQHF.

J is TRBJ2-2 and V is TRBV12-3 or TRBV12-4; absent DNA, TCRdb's TRBD2 call cannot be checked. The CDR3 has 14 amino acids. Here the CDR3 reads CASRPGLATGELFF.

This clonotype is labeled large based on frequency. This chain joins TRBV29-1 and TRBJ1-2. This CDR3 spans 12 amino acids. CDR1 and CDR2 (germline): SQVTM, ANQGSEA. CDR3 region: CSVDLQSYGYTF.

This clonotype is called medium-sized based on its frequency. The genes are TRBV30 and TRBJ1-1. CDR3 size: 14 residues. CDR1 is GTSNPN, CDR2 SVGIG, per germline (reference sequence). The CDR3 loop is CAWSAGRKNTEAFF.

This clonotype is called medium-sized based on its frequency. The rearrangement links TRBV7-2 to TRBJ2-3; checking the TCRdb D call of TRBD2 is not possible without DNA. The length of the CDR3 is 15 residues. Germline V gene lookup returns CDR1 SGHTA and CDR2 FQGNSA. The CDR3 protein is CASSLAGGPADTQYF.

The chain employs TRBV12-3 or TRBV12-4 and TRBJ1-2. The CDR3 totals 14 residues. The CDR3: CASSFQLGFYGYTF.

This clonotype shows up as medium-sized (0.01 to 0.1%) by frequency. J is TRBJ1-1 and V is TRBV6-5; the D gene TCRdb calls, TRBD1, cannot be checked with no DNA. The CDR3 has 14 residues. Germline V gene sequence: CDR1 MNHEY, CDR2 SVGAGI. The CDR3 protein is CASRRQGGNTEAFF.

This clonotype is labeled hyperexpanded based on frequency. The V gene is TRBV6-1, the J gene TRBJ1-5. The CDR3 runs to 15 residues. Germline lookup yields CDR1 MNHNS and CDR2 SASEGT. The CDR3 loop reads CASSDRFYSNQPQHF.

This chain joins TRBV10-2 and TRBJ1-1. This CDR3 has 12 residues. Germline CDR1 WSHSY, CDR2 SAAADI. The CDR3 sequence is CASSEVHGEAFF.

This clonotype is identified as medium-sized from frequency. CDR3 amino acids: CASSLAGNGNEQFF. The chain recombines TRBV7-9 with TRBJ2-1; checking the TCRdb D call of TRBD1 is not possible without DNA. The CDR3 contains 14 residues. Germline-derived CDR1 and CDR2 are SEHNR and FQNEAQ (reference sequence).

This clonotype registers medium-sized by frequency. This chain connects TRBV30 to TRBJ1-1; TCRdb reports TRBD1, a call that lacks DNA to check it against. This CDR3 is built from 15 residues. Germline CDR1 GTSNPN, CDR2 SVGIG (reference sequence). CDR3 loop: CAWNSKGTLNTEAFF.

J is TRBJ1-4 and V is TRBV6-1; TCRdb reports TRBD1, a call that lacks DNA to check it against. This CDR3 is built from 14 residues. Germline values: CDR1 MNHNS, CDR2 SASEGT. Here the CDR3 reads CASSEGRMWEKLFF.

The rearrangement links TRBV11-3 to TRBJ2-6; lacking DNA, the TRBD1 call made by TCRdb goes unchecked. This CDR3 region has 15 residues. In germline, CDR1 is SGHNT, CDR2 YENEEA. The CDR3 sequence: CASSPRFSGANVLTF. Drawing the rest from reference TRBV11-3 and TRBJ2-6, the complete variable domain is EAGVVQSPRYKIIEKKQPVAFWCNPISGHNTLYWYLQNLGQGPELLIRYENEEAVDDSQLPKDRFSAERLKGVDSTLKIQPAELGDSAVYLCASSPRFSGANVLTFGAGSRLTVL.

The V call is TRBV6-5, the J call TRBJ1-2; the TCRdb call, TRBD1, lacks DNA for checking. CDR3 length: 17 residues. Germline assignment: CDR1 MNHEY and CDR2 SVGAGI. The CDR3 loop is CASSFGARTYSNFGYTF.

This clonotype shows up as medium-sized by frequency. The chain employs TRBV5-6 and TRBJ2-7; TCRdb's D gene call, TRBD1, goes unchecked for lack of DNA. The CDR3 consists of 16 residues. Germline V gene sequence: CDR1 SGHDT, CDR2 YYEEEE. The CDR3 protein is CASRSKQGYAYYEQYF.

The chain uses TRBV18 and TRBJ1-1. CDR1 and CDR2 (germline): KGHSH, LQKENI. This CDR3 has 15 residues. Here the CDR3 reads CASSPEGVMNTEAFF.

This chain connects TRBV20-1 to TRBJ1-1. The CDR3 runs to 14 residues. Looked up from germline, CDR1 is DFQATT and CDR2 is SNEGSKA (reference sequence). CDR3 region: CSASWPGGDTEAFF.

By frequency, this clonotype registers medium-sized (0.01 to 0.1%). The rearrangement links TRBV19 to TRBJ2-3; TCRdb reports TRBD2, a call that lacks DNA to check it against. Germline V lookup: CDR1 LNHDA, CDR2 SQIVND (reference sequence). The CDR3 has 15 amino acids. The CDR3: CASSKGTALTDTQYF.

The chain is built from TRBV4-2 and TRBJ2-3. Germline V CDR1 and CDR2: LGHNA, YNFKEQ. CDR3 size: 11 residues. CDR3 amino acids: CASSQTDTQYF.

J is TRBJ1-4 and V is TRBV5-1; TCRdb indicates TRBD1, and absent DNA this call remains unverified. Germline V gene sequence: CDR1 SGHRS, CDR2 YFSETQ. The CDR3 is made up of 15 amino acids. CDR3 residues: CASRGTGSTNEKLFF. The whole variable domain, filled in from reference TRBV5-1 and TRBJ1-4, reads KAGVTQTPRYLIKTRGQQVTLSCSPISGHRSVSWYQQTPGQGLQFLFEYFSETQRNKGNFPGRFSGRQFSNSRSEMNVSTLELGDSALYLCASRGTGSTNEKLFFGSGTQLSVL.